This is a list of T cell receptor beta chains from one sample in a study of cytomegalovirus exposure and HLA in healthy donors. Generated by immunoSEQ multiplex PCR, the TCRdb table keeps only in-frame clones and is missing some. This table holds about 120,000 clones, approximately 80% found once. The sample consisted of PBMCs. These receptors all come from a male donor in good health and CMV-seronegative. CDR3s include the opening cysteine and the closing phenylalanine or tryptophan. The D gene is left open where the match is weak. Not every row has a clone size; where given, it reads once, few, many or a size class.

V gene	J gene	clone size	D gene	CDR3 protein	CDR3 DNA
TRBV5-6	TRBJ1-4	NA	TRBD1	CASSSTGINEKLFF	TGTGCCAGCAGCTCGACAGGGATTAATGAAAAACTGTTTTTT
TRBV5-1	TRBJ1-1	NA	NA	CASSLAQGNTEAFF	TGCGCCAGCAGCTTAGCACAGGGGAACACTGAAGCTTTCTTT
TRBV9	TRBJ2-7	few	TRBD2	CASSQGGGGRHEQYF	TGTGCCAGCAGCCAAGGTGGGGGAGGGCGCCACGAGCAGTACTTC
TRBV11-3	TRBJ2-7	few	NA	CASSPTGSSYEQYF	TGTGCCAGCAGCCCGACCGGGAGTTCCTACGAGCAGTACTTC
TRBV19	TRBJ1-5	once	NA	CASSEIQGSNQPQHF	TGTGCCAGTAGTGAGATTCAGGGTAGCAATCAGCCCCAGCATTTT
TRBV19	TRBJ1-1	NA	TRBD1	CASSILDGTGVTEAFF	TGTGCCAGTAGTATTTTAGACGGGACAGGGGTCACTGAAGCTTTCTTT
TRBV5-1	TRBJ2-1	NA	TRBD2	CASSAGQAITSGRFNEQFF	TGCGCCAGCAGCGCCGGACAGGCGATAACTAGCGGGAGGTTCAATGAGCAGTTCTTC
TRBV19	TRBJ1-5	NA	NA	CASSTSTGNQPQHF	TGTGCCAGTAGTACTTCGACGGGGAATCAGCCCCAGCATTTT
TRBV28	TRBJ1-3	NA	NA	CASSRAGAGENTIYF	TGTGCCAGCAGCCGGGCCGGGGCAGGGGAAAACACCATATATTTT
TRBV6-4	TRBJ1-1	once	TRBD1	CASSRLSGGTEAFF	TGTGCCAGCAGTAGGCTATCAGGGGGCACTGAAGCTTTCTTT
TRBV9	TRBJ2-7	NA	TRBD1	CASSVDWKGAAEQYF	TGTGCCAGCAGCGTAGATTGGAAGGGGGCGGCCGAGCAGTACTTC
TRBV10-1	TRBJ2-5	NA	NA	CASSDQGRETQYF	TGCGCCAGCAGTGATCAGGGGCGGGAGACCCAGTACTTC
TRBV6-5	TRBJ1-2	NA	TRBD1	CASETGTGYYGYTF	TGTGCCAGCGAAACAGGGACAGGGTACTATGGCTACACCTTC
TRBV6-5	TRBJ2-7	once	TRBD2	CASSYSTSGGAEQYF	TGTGCCAGCAGTTACTCGACTAGCGGGGGGGCCGAGCAGTACTTC
TRBV11-2	TRBJ2-1	NA	NA	CASSLTLGLKYNEQFF	TGTGCCAGCAGCTTAACCCTCGGACTAAAGTACAATGAGCAGTTCTTC
TRBV5-1	TRBJ2-1	NA	NA	CASSEPGQGNDEQFF	TGCGCCAGCAGCGAGCCTGGCCAGGGAAACGATGAGCAGTTCTTC
TRBV28	TRBJ2-4	few	NA	CASSQLTAQNIQYF	TGTGCCAGCAGTCAACTGACAGCTCAAAACATTCAGTACTTC
TRBV18	TRBJ1-1	NA	TRBD1	CASSARTGENTEAFF	TGTGCCAGCTCAGCTAGGACAGGGGAGAACACTGAAGCTTTCTTT
TRBV5-1	TRBJ2-2	NA	NA	CASSLETGIFNTGELFF	TGCGCCAGCAGCTTGGAAACGGGAATTTTCAACACCGGGGAGCTGTTTTTT
TRBV4-1	TRBJ2-1	NA	TRBD2	CASSLTSGTYNEQFF	TGCGCCAGCAGCCTAACTAGCGGGACCTACAATGAGCAGTTCTTC
TRBV6-5	TRBJ1-5	once	NA	CASSYFLKPQHF	TGTGCCAGCAGTTACTTCTTAAAGCCCCAGCATTTT
TRBV4-1	TRBJ2-4	NA	TRBD2	CASTSGGGGPKNIQYF	TGCGCCAGCACCTCCGGGGGCGGGGGGCCAAAAAACATTCAGTACTTC
TRBV4-3	TRBJ1-1	NA	NA	CASSQDRRVNTEAFF	TGCGCCAGCAGCCAAGATAGACGGGTGAACACTGAAGCTTTCTTT
TRBV2	TRBJ1-2	NA	NA	CASSNTGQVGYTF	TGTGCCAGCAGTAACACAGGGCAAGTTGGCTACACCTTC
TRBV10-1	TRBJ2-2	NA	NA	CASSETVGLGGELFF	TGCGCCAGCAGTGAGACGGTCGGTCTAGGTGGGGAGCTGTTTTTT
TRBV28	TRBJ1-2	NA	NA	CASNLFSTGSYGYTF	TGTGCCAGCAATCTTTTTTCAACAGGGAGCTATGGCTACACCTTC
TRBV6-5	TRBJ1-2	NA	NA	CASSSPDGGYGYTF	TGTGCCAGCAGTTCTCCCGACGGAGGCTATGGCTACACCTTC
TRBV7-9	TRBJ1-2	NA	NA	CASSFITQEDGYTF	TGTGCCAGCAGCTTTATCACTCAGGAAGATGGCTACACCTTC
TRBV7-8	TRBJ1-1	NA	NA	CASRVGRGMNTEAFF	TGTGCCAGCAGAGTTGGCAGGGGTATGAACACTGAAGCTTTCTTT
TRBV5-6	TRBJ1-5	NA	TRBD1	CASSWGQRNQPQHF	TGTGCCAGCAGCTGGGGACAGCGAAATCAGCCCCAGCATTTT
TRBV28	TRBJ1-5	NA	TRBD1	CASLDREKPQHF	TGTGCCAGTTTGGACAGGGAGAAGCCCCAGCATTTT
TRBV7-2	TRBJ2-6	NA	TRBD2	CASSLAIGRGGTGANVLTF	TGTGCCAGCAGCTTAGCCATAGGGAGGGGAGGGACTGGGGCCAACGTCCTGACTTTC
TRBV18	TRBJ2-3	NA	TRBD2	CASSPGTSGRGEDTQYF	TGTGCCAGCTCACCCGGGACTAGCGGGAGAGGGGAAGATACGCAGTATTTT
TRBV29-1	TRBJ2-1	NA	TRBD2	CSVETSRLAGVGSYNEQFF	TGCAGCGTTGAAACCTCCAGACTAGCGGGGGTAGGCTCCTACAATGAGCAGTTCTTC
TRBV11-3	TRBJ1-1	NA	NA	CASSFAVNTEAFF	TGTGCCAGCTCCTTTGCAGTGAACACTGAAGCTTTCTTT
TRBV5-1	TRBJ1-4	NA	NA	CASKQVTATNEKLFF	TGCGCCAGCAAGCAGGTGACGGCAACTAATGAAAAACTGTTTTTT
TRBV6-1	TRBJ2-7	NA	TRBD2	CASRPKRGSSYGQYF	TGTGCCAGCAGACCTAAGCGGGGCAGCTCCTACGGGCAGTACTTC
TRBV5-6	TRBJ2-7	NA	NA	CASSGGTAGEQYF	TGTGCCAGCAGCGGCGGGACTGCGGGGGAGCAGTACTTC
TRBV19	TRBJ2-5	NA	TRBD1	CASSATGALETQYF	TGTGCCAGTAGCGCTACAGGGGCGTTGGAGACCCAGTACTTC
TRBV9	TRBJ2-5	NA	NA	CASSSRGEQETQYF	TGTGCCAGCTCCTCCCGGGGAGAACAAGAGACCCAGTACTTC
TRBV30	TRBJ2-3	NA	TRBD1	CAWTPGTGTDTQYF	TGTGCCTGGACCCCTGGGACAGGGACAGATACGCAGTATTTT
TRBV7-9	TRBJ1-5	NA	TRBD1	CASSPDDRGAAQPQHF	TGTGCCAGCAGCCCCGACGACAGGGGGGCAGCTCAGCCCCAGCATTTT
TRBV27	TRBJ1-2	NA	NA	CASKTGYYGYTF	TGTGCCAGCAAAACAGGGTACTATGGCTACACCTTC
TRBV19	TRBJ2-1	NA	TRBD1	CASSKGAGGIDEQFF	TGTGCCAGTAGCAAGGGGGCAGGGGGCATCGATGAGCAGTTCTTC
TRBV18	TRBJ1-1	NA	TRBD1	CASSPPFGQGAEAFF	TGTGCCAGCTCACCCCCGTTCGGACAGGGTGCTGAAGCTTTCTTT
TRBV7-9	TRBJ2-3	NA	NA	CASSLDDSRLTDTQYF	TGTGCCAGCAGCTTAGACGACAGCCGTCTCACAGATACGCAGTATTTT
TRBV29-1	TRBJ1-1	once	NA	CSVVRGKNTEAFF	TGCAGCGTTGTGCGCGGCAAGAACACTGAAGCTTTCTTT
TRBV6-5	TRBJ1-2	NA	TRBD1	CASSGQGIGGYTF	TGTGCCAGCAGTGGACAGGGCATAGGGGGCTACACCTTC
TRBV5-6	TRBJ1-4	NA	NA	CASRYRGSGEKLFF	TGTGCCAGCAGATACCGGGGGAGTGGGGAAAAACTGTTTTTT
TRBV6-4	TRBJ2-6	large	NA	CASSASSGTGANVLTF	TGTGCCAGCAGCGCCTCGTCAGGGACTGGGGCCAACGTCCTGACTTTC
TRBV14	TRBJ2-2	NA	NA	CASRDTRELNTGELFF	TGTGCCAGCAGGGATACTCGGGAACTGAACACCGGGGAGCTGTTTTTT
TRBV13	TRBJ2-7	NA	TRBD2	CASSPRQREGPYEQYF	TGTGCCAGCAGCCCTCGTCAGCGGGAGGGCCCCTACGAGCAGTACTTC
TRBV7-2	TRBJ2-5	NA	TRBD1	CASSSQGASETQYF	TGTGCCAGCAGCTCACAGGGGGCATCTGAGACCCAGTACTTC
TRBV6-4	TRBJ2-1	NA	TRBD1	CASSQGQGGHNEQFF	TGTGCCAGCAGTCAGGGACAGGGGGGCCACAATGAGCAGTTCTTC